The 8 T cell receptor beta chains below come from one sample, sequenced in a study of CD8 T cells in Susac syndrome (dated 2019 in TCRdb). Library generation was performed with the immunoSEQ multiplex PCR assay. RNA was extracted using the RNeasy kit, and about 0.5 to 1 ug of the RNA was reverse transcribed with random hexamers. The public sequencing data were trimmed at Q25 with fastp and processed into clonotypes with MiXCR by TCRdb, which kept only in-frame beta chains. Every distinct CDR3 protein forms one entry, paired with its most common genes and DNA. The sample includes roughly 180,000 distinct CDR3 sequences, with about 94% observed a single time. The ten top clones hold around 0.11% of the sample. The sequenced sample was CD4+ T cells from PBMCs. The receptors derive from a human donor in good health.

CDR3 DNA: TGTGCCAGCAGTAGACGGGCCGAGCCAGGGACCCAGTACTTC. Translation: CASSRRAEPGTQYF. The chain recombines TRBV6-1 with TRBJ2-5; D is uncertain. The length of the CDR3 is 14 residues. The V and J ends lost 5 bases and 7 bases respectively, with 17 bases between them. Germline lookup yields CDR1 MNHNS and CDR2 SASEGT.

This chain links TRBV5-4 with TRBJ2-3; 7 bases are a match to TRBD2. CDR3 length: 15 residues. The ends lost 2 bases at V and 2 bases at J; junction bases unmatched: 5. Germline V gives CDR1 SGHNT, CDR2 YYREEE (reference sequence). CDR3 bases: TGTGCCAGCAGCTTTGGGCGGGGGACCACAGATACGCAGTATTTT. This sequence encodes CASSFGRGTTDTQYF.

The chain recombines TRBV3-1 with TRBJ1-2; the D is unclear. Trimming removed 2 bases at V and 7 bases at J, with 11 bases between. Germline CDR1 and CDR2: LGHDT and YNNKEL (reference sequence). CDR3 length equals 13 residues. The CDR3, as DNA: TGTGCCAGCAGCCAATCGGACGTTATTGGCTACACCTTC. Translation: CASSQSDVIGYTF.

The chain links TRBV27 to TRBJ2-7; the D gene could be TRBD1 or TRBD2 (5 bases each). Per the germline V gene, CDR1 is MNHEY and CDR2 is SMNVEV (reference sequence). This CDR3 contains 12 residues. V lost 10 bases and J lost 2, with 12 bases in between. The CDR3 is CATGRYAYEQYF. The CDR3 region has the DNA TGTGCCACGGGACGGTACGCCTACGAGCAGTACTTC.

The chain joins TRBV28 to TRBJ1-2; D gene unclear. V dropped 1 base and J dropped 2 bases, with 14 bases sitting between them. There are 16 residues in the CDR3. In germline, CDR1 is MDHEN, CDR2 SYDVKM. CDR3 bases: TGTGCCAGCAGTTTATTTCGGCAGAATCACAACTATGGCTACACCTTC. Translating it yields CASSLFRQNHNYGYTF.

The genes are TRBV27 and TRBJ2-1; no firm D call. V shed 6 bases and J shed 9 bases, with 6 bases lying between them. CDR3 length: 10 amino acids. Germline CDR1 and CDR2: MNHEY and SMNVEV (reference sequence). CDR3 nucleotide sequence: TGTGCCAGCAGGGTGGGTGAGCAGTTCTTC. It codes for CASRVGEQFF.

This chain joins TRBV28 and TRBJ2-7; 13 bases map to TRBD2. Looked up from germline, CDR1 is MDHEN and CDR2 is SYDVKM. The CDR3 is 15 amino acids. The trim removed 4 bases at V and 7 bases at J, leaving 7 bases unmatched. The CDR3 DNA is TGTGCCAGCAGTTCGGGACTAGCGGGACGGAGGGAGCAGTACTTC. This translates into CASSSGLAGRREQYF.

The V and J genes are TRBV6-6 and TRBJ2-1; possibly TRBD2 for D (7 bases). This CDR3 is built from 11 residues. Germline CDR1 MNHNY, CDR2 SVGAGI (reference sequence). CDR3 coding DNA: TGTGGGAGCGGGATCAGGGGTGAGCAGTTCTTC. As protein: CGSGIRGEQFF.